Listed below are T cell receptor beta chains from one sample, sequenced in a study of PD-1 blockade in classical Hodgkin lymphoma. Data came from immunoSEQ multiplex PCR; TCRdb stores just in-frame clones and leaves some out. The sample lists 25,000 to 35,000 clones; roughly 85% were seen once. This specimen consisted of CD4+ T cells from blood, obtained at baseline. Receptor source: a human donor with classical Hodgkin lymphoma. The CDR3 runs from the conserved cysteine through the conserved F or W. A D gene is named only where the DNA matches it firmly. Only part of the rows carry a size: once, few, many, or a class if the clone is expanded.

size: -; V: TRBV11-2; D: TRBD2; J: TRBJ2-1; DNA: TGTGCCAGCAGTCCCGCAACTAGCGGGATCCACAATGAGCAGTTCTTC; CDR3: CASSPATSGIHNEQFF
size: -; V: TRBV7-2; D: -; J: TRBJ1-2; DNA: TGTGCCAGCAGCTTAGCAGCGGCGGACTATGGCTACACCTTC; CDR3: CASSLAAADYGYTF
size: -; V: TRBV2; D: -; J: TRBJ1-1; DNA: TGTGCCAGCAGTGTTTCGGTGAACACTGAAGCTTTCTTT; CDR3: CASSVSVNTEAFF
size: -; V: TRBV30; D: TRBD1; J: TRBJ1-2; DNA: TGTGCCCGGAGACAGGGATTGAACTATGGCTACACCTTC; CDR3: CARRQGLNYGYTF
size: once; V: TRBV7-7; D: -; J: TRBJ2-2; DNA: TGTGCTAGCAGCCAGACAAGAACCGGGGAGCTGTTTTTT; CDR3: CASSQTRTGELFF
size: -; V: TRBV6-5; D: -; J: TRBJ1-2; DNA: TGTGCCAGCAGCTCCCAGGGCTCTGGCTACACCTTC; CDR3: CASSSQGSGYTF
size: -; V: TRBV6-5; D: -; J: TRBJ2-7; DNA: TGTGCCAGCAGCTTTTACGAGCAGTACTTC; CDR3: CASSFYEQYF
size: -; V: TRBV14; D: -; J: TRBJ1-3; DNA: TGTGCCAGCAGCCGGGACACCTCTGGAAACACCATATATTTT; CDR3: CASSRDTSGNTIYF
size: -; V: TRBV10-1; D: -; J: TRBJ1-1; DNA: TGCGCCAGCAGTGAGGGATCGGTCCTTGAAGCTTTCTTT; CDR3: CASSEGSVLEAFF
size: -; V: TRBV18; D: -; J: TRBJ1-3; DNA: TGTGCCAGCTCACCCACGAGTTTCGACACCGGCTCTGGAAACACCATATATTTT; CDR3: CASSPTSFDTGSGNTIYF
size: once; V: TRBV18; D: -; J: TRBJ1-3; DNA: TGTGCCAGCTCACCACCGAGAGCTTTAGGAAACACCATATATTTT; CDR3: CASSPPRALGNTIYF
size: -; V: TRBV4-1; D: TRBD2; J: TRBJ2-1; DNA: TGCGCCAGCAGCCAAGGCAGAAGCGGGAGGGGGACTGAGCAGTTCTTC; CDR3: CASSQGRSGRGTEQFF
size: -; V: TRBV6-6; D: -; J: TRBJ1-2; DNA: TGTGCCAGCAGTTACTCGAATCGGGGGGCGGGCTATGGCTACACCTTC; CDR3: CASSYSNRGAGYGYTF
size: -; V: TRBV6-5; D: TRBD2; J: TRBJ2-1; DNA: TGTGCCAGCAGTTTGAGGCGGGCGGGAGGGCCGAGTGAGCAGTTCTTC; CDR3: CASSLRRAGGPSEQFF
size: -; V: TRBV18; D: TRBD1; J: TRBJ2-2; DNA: TGTGCCAGCTCACCAAGTGGACAGGGGAACGGGGAGCTGTTTTTT; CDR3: CASSPSGQGNGELFF
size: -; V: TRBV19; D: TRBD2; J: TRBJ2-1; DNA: TGTGCCAGTAGTCCCGGGACTAGCGTTTCCAATGAGCAGTTCTTC; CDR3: CASSPGTSVSNEQFF